A single T cell receptor (beta chain) is shown here with its context. TCRdb fed the RT-PCR reads into MiXCR, producing one record per CDR3 protein. The table records about 400,000 distinct CDR3 sequences, 16% of them present only once. The data were obtained in a study of patients and donors after allogeneic stem cell transplantation. The CDR3 sequence is 12 residues long. Trimming removed 6 bases from V and 8 bases from J; junction bases left unmatched: 5. The sequenced sample consisted of blood, either unsorted or a sorted T cell fraction (not recorded which). The receptor's source is a human donor who was either an allogeneic HSCT recipient or a stem cell or donor lymphocyte infusion donor (not recorded which). It is not recorded whose cells these are; they may come from a transplant donor. The chain has TRBV12-3 or TRBV12-4 and TRBJ1-2, with TRBD1 matching 8 bases. CDR3 in DNA: TGTGCCAGCAGCCTGACAGGGGACGGCTACACCTTC. It is translated as CASSLTGDGYTF.